This is a list of T cell receptor beta chains from one sample in a study of beta chain features in type 1 diabetes. This table comes from immunoSEQ multiplex PCR, and its TCRdb copy is limited to in-frame clones, with some not included. The sample has some 52,000 clones, roughly 40% seen once; the top ten hold roughly 1.4%. Sequenced sample: Tregs from blood. The receptors come from a man aged 30 to 45 with type 1 diabetes. The CDR3 runs from the conserved cysteine through the conserved F or W. A D gene is named only where the DNA matches it firmly. Clone size appears in some rows only: once, few, many, or a class for an expanded clone.

v_gene: TRBV27; abundance: many; j_gene: TRBJ1-1; d_gene: TRBD1; CDR3aa: CASSSTGGWTEAFF; CDR3nt: TGTGCCAGCAGTTCAACAGGGGGTTGGACTGAAGCTTTCTTT
v_gene: TRBV6-6; abundance: few; j_gene: TRBJ2-7; d_gene: .; CDR3aa: CASSSRVYEQYF; CDR3nt: TGTGCCAGCAGTTCTCGGGTCTACGAGCAGTACTTC
v_gene: TRBV7-8; abundance: once; j_gene: TRBJ2-3; d_gene: .; CDR3aa: CAGSLGGDTDTQYF; CDR3nt: TGTGCCGGCAGCTTAGGGGGAGACACAGATACGCAGTATTTT
v_gene: TRBV6-6; abundance: .; j_gene: TRBJ2-7; d_gene: .; CDR3aa: CASSSPPRSYEQYF; CDR3nt: TGTGCCAGCAGTAGTCCCCCTAGGTCCTACGAGCAGTACTTC
v_gene: TRBV27; abundance: .; j_gene: TRBJ1-2; d_gene: TRBD1; CDR3aa: CASSRTGTGGKSNGYTF; CDR3nt: TGTGCCAGCAGTAGGACCGGGACAGGGGGAAAAAGTAATGGCTACACCTTC
v_gene: TRBV7-9; abundance: .; j_gene: TRBJ1-1; d_gene: .; CDR3aa: CASSSQMNTEAFF; CDR3nt: TGTGCCAGCAGCTCTCAGATGAACACTGAAGCTTTCTTT
v_gene: TRBV7-2; abundance: .; j_gene: TRBJ2-7; d_gene: .; CDR3aa: CASSSRPPRTASYEQYF; CDR3nt: TGTGCCAGCAGCTCTCGACCCCCGAGGACAGCGTCCTACGAGCAGTACTTC
v_gene: TRBV6-1; abundance: few; j_gene: TRBJ2-1; d_gene: .; CDR3aa: CASMRGSYNEQFF; CDR3nt: TGTGCCAGCATGCGGGGTTCCTACAATGAGCAGTTCTTC
v_gene: TRBV10-3; abundance: .; j_gene: TRBJ2-1; d_gene: TRBD2; CDR3aa: CAISASSGTTPNEQFF; CDR3nt: TGTGCCATCAGTGCTAGTAGCGGGACTACTCCTAATGAGCAGTTCTTC
v_gene: TRBV15; abundance: .; j_gene: TRBJ2-1; d_gene: TRBD2; CDR3aa: CATSRDSGVNSYNEQFF; CDR3nt: TGTGCCACCAGCAGAGATAGCGGGGTTAACTCCTACAATGAGCAGTTCTTC
v_gene: TRBV18; abundance: .; j_gene: TRBJ2-7; d_gene: .; CDR3aa: CASSRDGGDFSIYEQYF; CDR3nt: TGTGCCAGCTCACGTGACGGGGGAGACTTTTCCATCTACGAGCAGTACTTC
v_gene: TRBV27; abundance: .; j_gene: TRBJ2-1; d_gene: TRBD2; CDR3aa: CASSSARLAGGHNEQFF; CDR3nt: TGTGCCAGCAGTTCGGCTAGACTAGCGGGAGGCCACAATGAGCAGTTCTTC
v_gene: TRBV5-1; abundance: .; j_gene: TRBJ2-5; d_gene: .; CDR3aa: CASSGQDQETQYF; CDR3nt: TGCGCCAGCAGCGGCCAAGATCAAGAGACCCAGTACTTC
v_gene: TRBV2; abundance: few; j_gene: TRBJ2-7; d_gene: .; CDR3aa: CASSEVTQPSYEQYF; CDR3nt: TGTGCCAGCAGTGAAGTGACACAGCCGTCCTACGAGCAGTACTTC
v_gene: TRBV27; abundance: few; j_gene: TRBJ2-1; d_gene: .; CDR3aa: CASKEGSYNEQFF; CDR3nt: TGTGCCAGCAAGGAGGGTTCCTACAATGAGCAGTTCTTC
v_gene: TRBV15; abundance: .; j_gene: TRBJ2-7; d_gene: TRBD2; CDR3aa: CATSRVIAGVDEQYF; CDR3nt: TGTGCCACCAGCAGAGTAATAGCGGGAGTTGACGAGCAGTACTTC
v_gene: TRBV6-5; abundance: .; j_gene: TRBJ1-5; d_gene: .; CDR3aa: CASGPGYNQPQHF; CDR3nt: TGTGCCAGCGGGCCAGGTTACAATCAGCCCCAGCATTTT
v_gene: TRBV7-2; abundance: .; j_gene: TRBJ1-5; d_gene: TRBD1; CDR3aa: CASSLTGGKQPQHF; CDR3nt: TGTGCCAGCAGCTTAACAGGGGGAAAGCAGCCCCAGCATTTT
v_gene: TRBV10-3; abundance: .; j_gene: TRBJ2-2; d_gene: .; CDR3aa: CAISDSRGGVGELFF; CDR3nt: TGTGCCATCTCCGATAGTAGAGGCGGGGTCGGGGAGCTGTTTTTT
v_gene: TRBV19; abundance: .; j_gene: TRBJ1-1; d_gene: .; CDR3aa: CAEWRQLSVNRNTEAFF; CDR3nt: TGTGCCGAGTGGCGACAGTTGAGTGTTAACAGGAACACTGAAGCTTTCTTT
v_gene: TRBV5-6; abundance: .; j_gene: TRBJ1-2; d_gene: .; CDR3aa: CASSGTGNYGYTF; CDR3nt: TGTGCCAGCAGCGGAACAGGGAACTATGGCTACACCTTC
v_gene: TRBV7-2; abundance: .; j_gene: TRBJ2-1; d_gene: TRBD2; CDR3aa: CASSLPSGRVTEQFF; CDR3nt: TGTGCCAGCAGCTTACCTAGCGGGAGGGTCACTGAGCAGTTCTTC
v_gene: TRBV7-9; abundance: few; j_gene: TRBJ2-1; d_gene: TRBD2; CDR3aa: CASSLDGRVGEQFF; CDR3nt: TGTGCCAGCAGCTTAGACGGGAGGGTTGGTGAGCAGTTCTTC
v_gene: TRBV30; abundance: few; j_gene: TRBJ2-1; d_gene: TRBD2; CDR3aa: CAWSPREGARYNEQFF; CDR3nt: TGTGCCTGGAGCCCTAGGGAGGGTGCCCGCTACAATGAGCAGTTCTTC
v_gene: TRBV28; abundance: .; j_gene: TRBJ1-5; d_gene: .; CDR3aa: CASSFGRGSIDQPQHF; CDR3nt: TGTGCCAGCAGTTTCGGTCGGGGTTCGATCGATCAGCCCCAGCATTTT
v_gene: TRBV5-4; abundance: once; j_gene: TRBJ2-5; d_gene: .; CDR3aa: CASRGGAGAGETQYF; CDR3nt: TGTGCCAGCAGGGGGGGGGCAGGGGCGGGGGAGACCCAGTACTTC
v_gene: TRBV5-1; abundance: .; j_gene: TRBJ2-5; d_gene: .; CDR3aa: CASSSTGSGETQYF; CDR3nt: TGCGCCAGCAGTTCCACAGGGTCAGGCGAGACCCAGTACTTC
v_gene: TRBV4-2; abundance: few; j_gene: TRBJ2-5; d_gene: .; CDR3aa: CASSRTENQETQYF; CDR3nt: TGTGCCAGCAGCCGCACGGAGAACCAAGAGACCCAGTACTTC
v_gene: TRBV6-5; abundance: .; j_gene: TRBJ2-7; d_gene: .; CDR3aa: CASSYGPGAYEQYF; CDR3nt: TGTGCCAGCAGTTACGGTCCGGGGGCCTACGAGCAGTACTTC
v_gene: TRBV6-6; abundance: few; j_gene: TRBJ2-7; d_gene: .; CDR3aa: CASSSRTSLGEQYF; CDR3nt: TGTGCCAGCAGTTCCCGGACTTCCCTCGGCGAGCAGTACTTC
v_gene: TRBV7-2; abundance: .; j_gene: TRBJ2-5; d_gene: .; CDR3aa: CASSFSGQETQYF; CDR3nt: TGTGCCAGCAGCTTTTCGGGACAAGAGACCCAGTACTTC
v_gene: TRBV20-1; abundance: .; j_gene: TRBJ2-1; d_gene: .; CDR3aa: CSAPGYSEQFF; CDR3nt: TGCAGTGCTCCGGGGTACAGTGAGCAGTTCTTC
v_gene: TRBV7-2; abundance: few; j_gene: TRBJ2-1; d_gene: .; CDR3aa: CASSLNHRDEQFF; CDR3nt: TGTGCCAGCAGCTTGAACCATCGGGATGAGCAGTTCTTC
v_gene: TRBV14; abundance: .; j_gene: TRBJ2-2; d_gene: .; CDR3aa: CASRWTGSTGELFF; CDR3nt: TGTGCCAGCCGGTGGACGGGAAGCACCGGGGAGCTGTTTTTT
v_gene: TRBV28; abundance: few; j_gene: TRBJ2-1; d_gene: TRBD1; CDR3aa: CASRTGVGSYNEQFF; CDR3nt: TGTGCCAGCAGGACAGGGGTAGGCTCCTACAATGAGCAGTTCTTC
v_gene: TRBV28; abundance: few; j_gene: TRBJ2-5; d_gene: TRBD2; CDR3aa: CASSLGGIQETQYF; CDR3nt: TGTGCCAGCAGCCTGGGGGGGATCCAAGAGACCCAGTACTTC
v_gene: TRBV13; abundance: .; j_gene: TRBJ2-7; d_gene: TRBD2; CDR3aa: CASSRGTSGRIYEQYF; CDR3nt: TGTGCCAGCAGCCGAGGGACTAGCGGGAGGATCTACGAGCAGTACTTC